Below, one T cell receptor beta chain is given with its context. The data were obtained in a study of T cell changes during pregnancy in multiple sclerosis. The data were produced by immunoSEQ multiplex PCR, yet TCRdb's version contains in-frame clones alone and is incomplete. The repertoire consists of tens of thousands of clones, with around nine tenths occurring once and the leading ten covering less than 4%. Between the trimmed V and J ends, which lost 1 base and 5 bases, there was a span of 11 bases. CDR3 length equals 14 residues. Germline CDR1 is SGHVS and CDR2 is FNYEAQ. The starting material was CD8+ T cells from peripheral blood mononuclear cells, obtained before pregnancy. This chain joins TRBV7-6 and TRBJ2-5, with D hard to call. This receptor was obtained from a female donor with multiple sclerosis, enrolled in a pregnancy study. CDR3 in DNA: TGTGCCAGCAGCTTAGGCCCCACCCGGGAGACCCAGTACTTC. This gives the protein CASSLGPTRETQYF.